A selection of T cell receptor beta chains follows, all from one sample in a study of blood T cell repertoires in COVID-19. The repertoire was sequenced with immunoSEQ multiplex PCR; TCRdb's copy has only in-frame clones and lacks some. The data show about 120,000 clones, 83% seen once. The specimen was peripheral blood. These receptors all stem from a man aged 25-45 years with acute or convalescent COVID-19. Both conserved end residues are part of each CDR3. Each record gives: D gene, V gene, clone size, J gene, CDR3 protein, CDR3 DNA. D genes are given only for firm matches. Clone sizes are given selectively: once, few, many, or a class where the clone is expanded.

d_call: TRBD1; v_call: TRBV19; clone_size: once; j_call: TRBJ1-2; cdr3_aa: CASSPEQGAGGYTF; cdr3_nt: TGTGCCAGTAGTCCCGAACAGGGGGCTGGGGGCTACACCTTC
d_call: -; v_call: TRBV2; clone_size: -; j_call: TRBJ2-5; cdr3_aa: CASSTYGTYQETQYF; cdr3_nt: TGTGCCAGCAGTACCTACGGGACATATCAAGAGACCCAGTACTTC
d_call: TRBD1; v_call: TRBV9; clone_size: -; j_call: TRBJ1-4; cdr3_aa: CASSVGTAATNEKLFF; cdr3_nt: TGTGCCAGCAGCGTGGGGACAGCTGCAACTAATGAAAAACTGTTTTTT
d_call: TRBD1; v_call: TRBV5-1; clone_size: -; j_call: TRBJ1-2; cdr3_aa: CASSSGQNFRYGYTF; cdr3_nt: TGCGCCAGCAGCTCGGGACAGAATTTTCGCTATGGCTACACCTTC
d_call: -; v_call: TRBV7-9; clone_size: -; j_call: TRBJ1-1; cdr3_aa: CASSLGTRITEAFF; cdr3_nt: TGTGCCAGCAGCTTAGGAACCAGGATCACTGAAGCTTTCTTT
d_call: -; v_call: TRBV3-1/TRBV3-2; clone_size: -; j_call: TRBJ2-1; cdr3_aa: CASSQVSRAEQFF; cdr3_nt: TGTGCCAGCAGCCAAGTCTCGAGGGCTGAGCAGTTCTTC
d_call: -; v_call: TRBV7-8; clone_size: -; j_call: TRBJ1-4; cdr3_aa: CASSSRGDTNEKLFF; cdr3_nt: TGTGCCAGCAGCTCCCGCGGAGATACTAATGAAAAACTGTTTTTT
d_call: TRBD2; v_call: TRBV20-1; clone_size: -; j_call: TRBJ2-2; cdr3_aa: CSASPGTSAAGELFF; cdr3_nt: TGCAGTGCTAGTCCCGGGACTAGCGCTGCCGGGGAGCTGTTTTTT
d_call: -; v_call: TRBV19; clone_size: -; j_call: TRBJ2-1; cdr3_aa: CASSITLQVYNEQFF; cdr3_nt: TGTGCCAGTAGTATAACATTACAGGTGTACAATGAGCAGTTCTTC
d_call: -; v_call: TRBV15; clone_size: few; j_call: TRBJ2-1; cdr3_aa: CATALYNEQFF; cdr3_nt: TGTGCCACCGCACTTTACAATGAGCAGTTCTTC
d_call: -; v_call: TRBV27; clone_size: -; j_call: TRBJ2-2; cdr3_aa: CASSLSLLSTNTGELFF; cdr3_nt: TGTGCCAGCAGTTTATCTTTACTCTCGACGAACACCGGGGAGCTGTTTTTT
d_call: -; v_call: TRBV5-1; clone_size: few; j_call: TRBJ1-1; cdr3_aa: CASSLGWGHLNTEAFF; cdr3_nt: TGCGCCAGCAGCTTGGGGTGGGGACACTTGAACACTGAAGCTTTCTTT
d_call: -; v_call: TRBV27; clone_size: -; j_call: TRBJ1-6; cdr3_aa: CASSLRAYNSPLHF; cdr3_nt: TGTGCCAGCAGTTTGCGGGCCTATAATTCACCCCTCCACTTT
d_call: TRBD2; v_call: TRBV9; clone_size: -; j_call: TRBJ2-3; cdr3_aa: CASSVVGSGDTDTQYF; cdr3_nt: TGTGCCAGCAGCGTAGTGGGTAGCGGGGACACAGATACGCAGTATTTT
d_call: -; v_call: TRBV4-3; clone_size: -; j_call: TRBJ1-1; cdr3_aa: CASSHRSWNTEAFF; cdr3_nt: TGCGCCAGCAGCCATCGTTCCTGGAACACTGAAGCTTTCTTT
d_call: TRBD1; v_call: TRBV29-1; clone_size: -; j_call: TRBJ1-1; cdr3_aa: CSVIGQGDTEAFF; cdr3_nt: TGCAGCGTCATTGGACAGGGTGACACTGAAGCTTTCTTT
d_call: -; v_call: TRBV7-8; clone_size: -; j_call: TRBJ2-2; cdr3_aa: CASSLVSANTGELFF; cdr3_nt: TGTGCCAGCAGCTTAGTATCTGCGAACACCGGGGAGCTGTTTTTT